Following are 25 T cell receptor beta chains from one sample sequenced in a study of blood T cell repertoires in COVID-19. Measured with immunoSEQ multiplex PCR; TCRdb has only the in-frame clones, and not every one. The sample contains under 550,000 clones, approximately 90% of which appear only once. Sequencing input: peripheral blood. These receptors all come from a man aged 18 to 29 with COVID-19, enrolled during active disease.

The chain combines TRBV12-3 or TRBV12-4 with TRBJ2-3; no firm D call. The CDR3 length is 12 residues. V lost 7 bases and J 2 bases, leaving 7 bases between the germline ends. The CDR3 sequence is CASTLFTDTQYF. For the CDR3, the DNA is TGTGCCAGCACCCTCTTCACAGATACGCAGTATTTT.

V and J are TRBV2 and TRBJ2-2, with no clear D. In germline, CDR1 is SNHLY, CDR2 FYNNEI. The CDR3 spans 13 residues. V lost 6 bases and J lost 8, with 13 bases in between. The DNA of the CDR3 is TGTGCCAGCAGGAGCTCCCCTGTAGGGGAGCTGTTTTTT. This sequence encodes CASRSSPVGELFF.

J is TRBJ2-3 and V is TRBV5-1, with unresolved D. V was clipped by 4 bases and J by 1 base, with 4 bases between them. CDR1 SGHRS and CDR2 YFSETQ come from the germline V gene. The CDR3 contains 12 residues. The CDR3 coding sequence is TGCGCCAGCAGCCCTGGCACAGATACGCAGTATTTT. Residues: CASSPGTDTQYF. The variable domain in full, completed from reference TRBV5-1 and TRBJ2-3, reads KAGVTQTPRYLIKTRGQQVTLSCSPISGHRSVSWYQQTPGQGLQFLFEYFSETQRNKGNFPGRFSGRQFSNSRSEMNVSTLELGDSALYLCASSPGTDTQYFGPGTRLTVL.

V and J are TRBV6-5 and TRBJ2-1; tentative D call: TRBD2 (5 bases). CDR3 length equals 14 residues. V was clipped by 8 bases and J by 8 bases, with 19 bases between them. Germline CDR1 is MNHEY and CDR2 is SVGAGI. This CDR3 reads CASETNRGTDEQFF. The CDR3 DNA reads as TGTGCCAGCGAGACTAACCGGGGAACCGATGAGCAGTTCTTC.

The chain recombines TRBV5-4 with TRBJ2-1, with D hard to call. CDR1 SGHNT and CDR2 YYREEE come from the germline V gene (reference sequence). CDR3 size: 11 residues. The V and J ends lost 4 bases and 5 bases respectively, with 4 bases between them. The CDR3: CASSQNNEQFF. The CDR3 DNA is TGTGCCAGCAGCCAGAACAATGAGCAGTTCTTC.

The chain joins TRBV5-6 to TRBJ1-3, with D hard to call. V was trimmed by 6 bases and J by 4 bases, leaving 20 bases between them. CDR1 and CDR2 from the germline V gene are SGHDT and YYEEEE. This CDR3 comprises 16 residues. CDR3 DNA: TGTGCCAGCATCACAGCGAGGGATGGATCAGGAAACACCATATATTTT. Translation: CASITARDGSGNTIYF.

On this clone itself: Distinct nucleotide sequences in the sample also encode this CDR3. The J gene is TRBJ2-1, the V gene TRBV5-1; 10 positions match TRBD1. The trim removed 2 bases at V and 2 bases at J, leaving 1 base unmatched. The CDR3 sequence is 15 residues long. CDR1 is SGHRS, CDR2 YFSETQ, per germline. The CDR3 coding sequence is TGCGCCAGCAGCTTAGGACAGGGGGCCTACAATGAGCAGTTCTTC. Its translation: CASSLGQGAYNEQFF.

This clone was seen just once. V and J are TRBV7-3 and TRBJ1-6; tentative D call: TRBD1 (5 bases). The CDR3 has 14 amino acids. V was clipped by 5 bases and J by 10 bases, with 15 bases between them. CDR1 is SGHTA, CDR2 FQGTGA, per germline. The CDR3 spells CASSTGLADSPLHF. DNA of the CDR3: TGTGCCAGCAGCACGGGACTAGCGGACTCACCCCTCCACTTT.

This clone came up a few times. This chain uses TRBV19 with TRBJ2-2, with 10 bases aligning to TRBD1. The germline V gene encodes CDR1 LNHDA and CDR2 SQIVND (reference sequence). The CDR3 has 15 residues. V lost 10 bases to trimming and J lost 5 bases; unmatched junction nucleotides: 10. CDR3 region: CATTRTGGLTGELFF. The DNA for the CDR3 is TGTGCCACAACGCGGACAGGGGGTCTTACCGGGGAGCTGTTTTTT.

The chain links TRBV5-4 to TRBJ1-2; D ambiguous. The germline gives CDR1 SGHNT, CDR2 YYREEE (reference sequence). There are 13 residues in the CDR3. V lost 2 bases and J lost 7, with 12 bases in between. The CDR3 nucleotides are TGTGCCAGCAGCTTACTGGGTTCGGGTGGCTACACCTTC. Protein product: CASSLLGSGGYTF.

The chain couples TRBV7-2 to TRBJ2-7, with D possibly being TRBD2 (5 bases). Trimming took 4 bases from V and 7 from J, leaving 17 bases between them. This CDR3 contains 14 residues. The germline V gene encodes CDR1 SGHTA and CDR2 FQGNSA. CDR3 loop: CASSYNRASGEQYF. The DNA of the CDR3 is TGTGCCAGCAGCTACAATCGGGCCTCGGGGGAGCAGTACTTC.

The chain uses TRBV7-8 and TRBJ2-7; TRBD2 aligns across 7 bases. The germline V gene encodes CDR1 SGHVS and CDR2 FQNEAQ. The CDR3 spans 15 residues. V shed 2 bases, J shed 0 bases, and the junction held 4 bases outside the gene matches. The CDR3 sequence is CASSLMRGSSYEQYF. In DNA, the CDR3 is TGTGCCAGCAGCTTAATGCGGGGGAGCTCCTACGAGCAGTACTTC.

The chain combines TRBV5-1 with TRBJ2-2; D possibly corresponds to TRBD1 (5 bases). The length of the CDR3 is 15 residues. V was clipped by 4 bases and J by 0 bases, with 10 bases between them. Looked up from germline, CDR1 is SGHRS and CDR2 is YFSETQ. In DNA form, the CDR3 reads TGCGCCAGCAGCATCCAGGACACGAACACCGGGGAGCTGTTTTTT. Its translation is CASSIQDTNTGELFF.

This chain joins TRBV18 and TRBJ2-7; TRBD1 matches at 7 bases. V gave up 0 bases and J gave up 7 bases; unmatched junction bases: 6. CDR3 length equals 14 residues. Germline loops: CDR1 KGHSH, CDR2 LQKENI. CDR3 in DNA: TGTGCCAGCTCACCACCCGACAGGGTCTATGAGCAGTACTTC. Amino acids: CASSPPDRVYEQYF.

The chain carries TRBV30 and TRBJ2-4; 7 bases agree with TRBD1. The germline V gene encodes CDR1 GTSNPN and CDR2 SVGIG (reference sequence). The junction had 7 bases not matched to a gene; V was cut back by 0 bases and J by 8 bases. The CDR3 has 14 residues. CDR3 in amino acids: CAWSVTTGVDIQYF. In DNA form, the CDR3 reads TGTGCCTGGAGTGTTACAACAGGGGTGGACATTCAGTACTTC.

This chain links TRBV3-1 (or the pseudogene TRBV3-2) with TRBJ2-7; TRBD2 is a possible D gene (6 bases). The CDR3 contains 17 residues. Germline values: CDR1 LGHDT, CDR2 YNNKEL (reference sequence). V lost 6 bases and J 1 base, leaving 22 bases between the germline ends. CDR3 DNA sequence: TGTGCCAGCAGTGGGGGGAGTGGAGGGGATAAATCCTACGAGCAGTACTTC. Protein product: CASSGGSGGDKSYEQYF.

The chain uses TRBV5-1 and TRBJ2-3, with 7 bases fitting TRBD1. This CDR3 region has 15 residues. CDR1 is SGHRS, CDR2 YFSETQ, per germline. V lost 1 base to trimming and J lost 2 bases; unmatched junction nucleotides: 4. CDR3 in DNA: TGCGCCAGCAGCTTGCAGGGGGTGTCCACAGATACGCAGTATTTT. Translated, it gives CASSLQGVSTDTQYF.

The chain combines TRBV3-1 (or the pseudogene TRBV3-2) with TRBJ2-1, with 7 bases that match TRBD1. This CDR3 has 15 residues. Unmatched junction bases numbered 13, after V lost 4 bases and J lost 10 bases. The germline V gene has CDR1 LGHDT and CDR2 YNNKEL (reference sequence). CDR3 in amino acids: CASSRNRDSRMEQFF. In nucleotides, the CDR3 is TGTGCCAGCAGCCGAAACCGGGACAGTCGGATGGAGCAGTTCTTC.

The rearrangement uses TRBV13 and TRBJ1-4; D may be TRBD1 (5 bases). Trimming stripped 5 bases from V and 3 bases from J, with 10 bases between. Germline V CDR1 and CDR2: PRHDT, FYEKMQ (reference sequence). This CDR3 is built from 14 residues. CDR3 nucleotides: TGTGCCAGCAGCCCCAGGGATTCTAATGAAAAACTGTTTTTT. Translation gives CASSPRDSNEKLFF.

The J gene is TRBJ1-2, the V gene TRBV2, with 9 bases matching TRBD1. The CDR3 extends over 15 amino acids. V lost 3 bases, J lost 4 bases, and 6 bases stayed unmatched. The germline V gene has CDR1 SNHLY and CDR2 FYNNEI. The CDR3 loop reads CASSDGTGGGYGYTF. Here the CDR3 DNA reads TGTGCCAGCAGTGATGGTACAGGGGGCGGCTATGGCTACACCTTC.

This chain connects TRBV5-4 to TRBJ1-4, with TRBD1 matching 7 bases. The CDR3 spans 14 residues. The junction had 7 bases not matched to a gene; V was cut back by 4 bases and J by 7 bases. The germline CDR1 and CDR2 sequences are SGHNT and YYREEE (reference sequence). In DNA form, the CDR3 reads TGTGCCAGCAGCCTCGGGGACAGCCCTGAAAAACTGTTTTTT. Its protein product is CASSLGDSPEKLFF.

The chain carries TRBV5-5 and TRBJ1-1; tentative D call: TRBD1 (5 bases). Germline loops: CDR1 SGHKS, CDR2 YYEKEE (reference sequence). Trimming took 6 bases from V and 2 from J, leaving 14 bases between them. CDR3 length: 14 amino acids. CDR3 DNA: TGTGCCAGCACCAAAGGGTGGGGCAACACTGAAGCTTTCTTT. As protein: CASTKGWGNTEAFF.

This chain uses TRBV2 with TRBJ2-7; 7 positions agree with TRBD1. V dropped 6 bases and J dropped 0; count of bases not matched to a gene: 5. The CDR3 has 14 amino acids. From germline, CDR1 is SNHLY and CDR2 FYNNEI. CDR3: CASRRGLSSYEQYF. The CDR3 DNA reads TGTGCCAGCAGGAGGGGGCTAAGCTCCTACGAGCAGTACTTC.

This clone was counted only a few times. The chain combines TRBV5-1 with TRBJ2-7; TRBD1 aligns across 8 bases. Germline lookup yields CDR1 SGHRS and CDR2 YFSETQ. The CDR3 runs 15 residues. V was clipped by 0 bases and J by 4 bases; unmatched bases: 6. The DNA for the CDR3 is TGCGCCAGCAGCTTGGAGGCAGGGGGCTCGTACGAGCAGTACTTC. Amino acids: CASSLEAGGSYEQYF. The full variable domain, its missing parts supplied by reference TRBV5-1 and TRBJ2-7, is KAGVTQTPRYLIKTRGQQVTLSCSPISGHRSVSWYQQTPGQGLQFLFEYFSETQRNKGNFPGRFSGRQFSNSRSEMNVSTLELGDSALYLCASSLEAGGSYEQYFGPGTRLTVT.

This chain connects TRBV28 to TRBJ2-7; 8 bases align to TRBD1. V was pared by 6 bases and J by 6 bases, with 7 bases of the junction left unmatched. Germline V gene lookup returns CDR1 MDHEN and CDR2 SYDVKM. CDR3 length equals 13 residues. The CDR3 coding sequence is TGTGCCAGCAGATCCGGACAGGGCGGCGAGCAGTACTTC. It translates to CASRSGQGGEQYF.